This entry lists 14 T cell receptor beta chains sequenced from one sample in a study of post-analysis software for immune sequencing data. Study-wide results and limits: TRBV5-6, TRBV5-1 and TRBV20-1 were among five TRBV segments more frequent in patients than controls.

Built from TCR beta cDNA, the libraries had unique molecular identifiers in them. TCRdb re-analysed the PCR reads in MiXCR, keeping a single row per CDR3 protein. The sample includes some 690,000 distinct CDR3 sequences, roughly 29% of them seen just once. Which antigens these TCRs recognize remains unknown. The sequenced material came from blood. The receptors originated from a girl aged 10-17 years with multiple sclerosis.

This clonotype was counted only a few times. V is TRBV3-1 and J is TRBJ2-1; 10 nucleotides match TRBD1. Losses at the gene ends were 5 bases for V and 6 bases for J; bases not matched to a gene: 13. Germline V CDR1 and CDR2: LGHDT, YNNKEL (reference sequence). This CDR3 is 17 amino acids long. The CDR3 region has the DNA TGTGCCAGCAGCTCAAGGGTTGGGACAGGGGCGATCAATGAGCAGTTCTTC. It encodes CASSSRVGTGAINEQFF.

In DNA form, the CDR3 reads TGCAGTGCTAGAGATCACAAAGTGAGACCTCCCCCAGATACGCAGTATTTT. Amino acid sequence: CSARDHKVRPPPDTQYF. This chain connects TRBV20-1 to TRBJ2-3; D is unclear. The ends were cut back, 0 bases at V and 4 bases at J, with 20 bases in the middle. The CDR3 totals 17 residues. Germline assignment: CDR1 DFQATT and CDR2 SNEGSKA (reference sequence).

V gene TRBV7-2 combines with J gene TRBJ2-5; D call uncertain. The germline gives CDR1 SGHTA, CDR2 FQGNSA. V was trimmed by 2 bases and J by 5 bases, leaving 15 bases between them. This CDR3 is built from 15 residues. The CDR3: CASSLQFGTDETQYF. CDR3 bases: TGTGCCAGCAGCTTACAATTTGGAACCGATGAGACCCAGTACTTC.

V is TRBV10-3 and J is TRBJ1-1; 7 bases match TRBD1. This CDR3 spans 17 amino acids. Trimming removed 4 bases from V and 0 bases from J; junction bases left unmatched: 11. The V gene's germline CDR1 is ENHRY and CDR2 SYGVKD. The CDR3 region has the DNA TGTGCCATCAGTGTGATGGCCGGGACAGACATGAACACTGAAGCTTTCTTT. As protein: CAISVMAGTDMNTEAFF.

This clonotype came up a few times. V is TRBV29-1 and J is TRBJ1-3; D call uncertain. V shed 4 bases and J shed 0 bases, with 10 bases lying between them. This CDR3 is 14 amino acids long. Germline values: CDR1 SQVTM, CDR2 ANQGSEA. In nucleotides, the CDR3 is TGCAGCGTTGGTTTGGGCCACTCTGGAAACACCATATATTTT. It yields the protein CSVGLGHSGNTIYF.

This clonotype was counted a few times. The chain employs TRBV10-3 and TRBJ1-1, with a tentative D call TRBD1 (5 bases). V lost 7 bases, J lost 1 base, and 10 bases lay in between. The CDR3 consists of 13 residues. Germline V gene data show CDR1 as ENHRY and CDR2 as SYGVKD. The CDR3 here is CAIKGTANTEAFF. Here the CDR3 DNA reads TGTGCCATCAAGGGGACTGCGAACACTGAAGCTTTCTTT.

Notes on this clonotype: The junction shows a germline mismatch at one end, possibly a read error. The chain has TRBV12-3 or TRBV12-4 and TRBJ1-6; D is unclear. The CDR3 extends over 14 amino acids. The CDR3 coding sequence is TGTGCCAGCAGTTGGAGGGATTTTAATTCACCCCCCCACTTT. It specifies CASSWRDFNSPPHF.

The CDR3 nucleotides are TGTGCCAGCAGCGCCAGACTAGCGGGAGAAGTAGGATACGAGCAGTACTTC. Translation: CASSARLAGEVGYEQYF. The chain employs TRBV7-2 and TRBJ2-7; 12 bases match TRBD2. Germline V gene data show CDR1 as SGHTA and CDR2 as FQGNSA. The CDR3 runs 17 residues. After removal of 5 bases from V and 4 bases from J, the junction contained 12 bases not matched to a gene.

The sample holds many counts of this clonotype. The chain recombines TRBV5-6 with TRBJ1-2; tentatively, D is TRBD1 (5 bases). The V end lost 5 bases, the J end lost 4 bases, and 9 bases lay between the germline ends. The germline V gene has CDR1 SGHDT and CDR2 YYEEEE. The CDR3 spans 12 residues. This CDR3 reads CASRNRLYGYTF. The DNA of the CDR3 is TGTGCCAGCAGAAACAGGCTCTATGGCTACACCTTC.

For this clonotype: A much larger clone sits a single nucleotide away, making a read error possible. V is TRBV7-2 and J is TRBJ2-3, with TRBD2 matching 10 bases. The CDR3 is made up of 16 amino acids. CDR1 and CDR2 from the germline V gene are SGHTA and FQGNSA. The CDR3 spells CASSPPGLASGDMQYF. CDR3 nucleotide sequence: TGTGCCAGCAGTCCTCCGGGACTAGCGTCCGGAGATATGCAGTATTTT.

As to this clonotype: The junction departs from the called germline gene at one end, perhaps through a read error. The rearrangement uses TRBV6-5 and TRBJ2-2; tentatively, D is TRBD2 (5 bases). CDR3 length equals 16 residues. Per germline, CDR1 MNHEY and CDR2 SVGAGI. CDR3 bases: TGTGCCAGCAGTTCCAGACCAGACCCCGGCACCGGGGAGCTGGTTTTT. Its translation: CASSSRPDPGTGELVF.

Comment on this clonotype: A much more abundant neighbour one base away suggests this may be a read error. The J gene is TRBJ2-1, the V gene TRBV4-2, with 10 positions matching TRBD2. The J segment lost 0 bases and the V segment lost 4 bases, leaving 6 bases of the junction unmatched. The CDR3 contains 17 residues. Germline-derived CDR1 and CDR2 are LGHNA and YNFKEQ. The CDR3 region has the DNA TGTGCCAGCAGCCTAGGGACTAGCGATAGCTCCTACAATGAGCAGTTCTTC. Translation: CASSLGTSDSSYNEQFF.

CDR3 bases: TGTGCCAGCATAATCTCCCCTCGGACAGATACGCAGTATTTT. It specifies CASIISPRTDTQYF. The chain couples TRBV6-1 to TRBJ2-3, with unresolved D. Germline V gene data show CDR1 as MNHNS and CDR2 as SASEGT. This CDR3 is built from 14 residues. V was pared by 7 bases and J by 3 bases, with 14 bases between.

This clonotype has more than one count but fewer than ten. The J gene is TRBJ2-3, the V gene TRBV20-1; no definite D call. Per germline, CDR1 DFQATT and CDR2 SNEGSKA (reference sequence). The CDR3 runs 13 residues. Trimming removed 3 bases from V and 5 bases from J, with 12 bases in between. CDR3 amino acids: CSASPPAGDTQYF. The CDR3 DNA sequence: TGCAGTGCTAGCCCCCCGGCTGGAGATACGCAGTATTTT.